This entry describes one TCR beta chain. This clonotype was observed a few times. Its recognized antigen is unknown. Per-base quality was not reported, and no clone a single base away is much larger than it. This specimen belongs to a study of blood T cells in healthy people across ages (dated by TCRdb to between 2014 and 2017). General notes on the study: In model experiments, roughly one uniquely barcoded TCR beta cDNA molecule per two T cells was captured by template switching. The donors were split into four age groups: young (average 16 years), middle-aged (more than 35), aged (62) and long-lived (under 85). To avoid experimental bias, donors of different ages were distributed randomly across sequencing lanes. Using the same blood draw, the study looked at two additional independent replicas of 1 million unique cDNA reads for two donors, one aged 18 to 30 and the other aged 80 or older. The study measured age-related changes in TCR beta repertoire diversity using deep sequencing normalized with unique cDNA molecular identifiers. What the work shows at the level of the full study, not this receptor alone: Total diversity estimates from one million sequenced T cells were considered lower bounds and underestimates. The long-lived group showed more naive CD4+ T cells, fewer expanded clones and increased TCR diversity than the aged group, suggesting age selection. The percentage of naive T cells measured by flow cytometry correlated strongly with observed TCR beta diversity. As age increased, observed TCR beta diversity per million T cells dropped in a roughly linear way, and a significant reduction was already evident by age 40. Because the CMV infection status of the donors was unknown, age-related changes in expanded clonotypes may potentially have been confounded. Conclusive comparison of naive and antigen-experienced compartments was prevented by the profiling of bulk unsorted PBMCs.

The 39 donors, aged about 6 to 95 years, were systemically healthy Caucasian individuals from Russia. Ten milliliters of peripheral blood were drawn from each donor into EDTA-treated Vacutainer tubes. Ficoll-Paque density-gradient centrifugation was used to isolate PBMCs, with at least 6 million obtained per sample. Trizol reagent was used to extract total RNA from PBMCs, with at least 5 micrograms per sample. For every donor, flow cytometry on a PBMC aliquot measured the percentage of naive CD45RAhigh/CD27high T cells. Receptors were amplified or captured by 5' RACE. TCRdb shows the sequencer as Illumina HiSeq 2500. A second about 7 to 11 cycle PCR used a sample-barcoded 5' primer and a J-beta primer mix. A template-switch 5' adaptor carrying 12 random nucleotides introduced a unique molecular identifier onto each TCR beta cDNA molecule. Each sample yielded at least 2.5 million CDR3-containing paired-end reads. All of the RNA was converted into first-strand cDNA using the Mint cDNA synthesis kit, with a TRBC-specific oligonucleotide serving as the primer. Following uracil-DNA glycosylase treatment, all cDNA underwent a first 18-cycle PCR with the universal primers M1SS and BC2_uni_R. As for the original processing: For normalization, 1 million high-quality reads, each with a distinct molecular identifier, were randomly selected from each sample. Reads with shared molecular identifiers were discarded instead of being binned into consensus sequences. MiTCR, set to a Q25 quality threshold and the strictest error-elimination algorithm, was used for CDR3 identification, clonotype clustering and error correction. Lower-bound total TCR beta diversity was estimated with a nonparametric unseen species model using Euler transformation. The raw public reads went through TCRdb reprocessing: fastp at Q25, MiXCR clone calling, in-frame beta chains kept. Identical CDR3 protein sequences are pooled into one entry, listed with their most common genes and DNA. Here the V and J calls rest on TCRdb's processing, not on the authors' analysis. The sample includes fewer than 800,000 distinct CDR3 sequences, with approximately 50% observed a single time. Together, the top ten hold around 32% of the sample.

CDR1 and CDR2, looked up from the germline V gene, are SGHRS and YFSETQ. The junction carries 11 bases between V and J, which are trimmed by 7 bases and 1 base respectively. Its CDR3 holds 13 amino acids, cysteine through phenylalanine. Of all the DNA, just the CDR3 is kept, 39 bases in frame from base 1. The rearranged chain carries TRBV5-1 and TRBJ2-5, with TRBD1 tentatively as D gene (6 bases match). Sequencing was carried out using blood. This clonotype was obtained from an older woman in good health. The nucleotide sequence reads TGCGCCAGCGTACAGGGTCCCCAAGAGACCCAGTACTTC. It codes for CASVQGPQETQYF. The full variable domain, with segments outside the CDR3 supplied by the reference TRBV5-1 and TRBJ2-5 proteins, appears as KAGVTQTPRYLIKTRGQQVTLSCSPISGHRSVSWYQQTPGQGLQFLFEYFSETQRNKGNFPGRFSGRQFSNSRSEMNVSTLELGDSALYLCASVQGPQETQYFGPGTRLLVL.